These T cell receptor beta chains were read from a single sample in a study of ipilimumab plus nivolumab after autologous stem cell transplantation. The assay was immunoSEQ multiplex PCR, and TCRdb's table has in-frame clones only and misses some. The profile shows fewer than 15,000 clones, 60% to 75% of them singletons. The material was PBMCs, obtained in a trial of ipilimumab plus nivolumab as post-transplant consolidation. The receptors stem from a male donor with primary mediastinal lymphoma. CDR3s include the opening cysteine and the closing phenylalanine or tryptophan. D genes are given only for firm matches. Expanded clones get a size class; other rows say once, few or many, or leave the size out.

abundance: -; d_gene: TRBD2; len: 15; v_gene: TRBV9; j_gene: TRBJ2-7; CDR3nt: TGTGCCAGCAGCGTGGGGACTAGCGGGAGCCACGAGCAGTACTTC; CDR3aa: CASSVGTSGSHEQYF
abundance: -; d_gene: -; len: 14; v_gene: TRBV6-1; j_gene: TRBJ2-2; CDR3nt: TGTGCCAGCAAAGGGGGGACGAACACCGGGGAGCTGTTTTTT; CDR3aa: CASKGGTNTGELFF
abundance: -; d_gene: TRBD2; len: 15; v_gene: TRBV6-5; j_gene: TRBJ2-1; CDR3nt: TGTGCCGCCGGGGAACTAGCGGGACGCTACAATGAGCAGTTCTTC; CDR3aa: CAAGELAGRYNEQFF
abundance: once; d_gene: TRBD1; len: 13; v_gene: TRBV11-1; j_gene: TRBJ1-2; CDR3nt: TGTGCCAGCAGCTTCCGACAGGGCTATGGCTACACCTTC; CDR3aa: CASSFRQGYGYTF
abundance: -; d_gene: -; len: 16; v_gene: TRBV6-1; j_gene: TRBJ2-3; CDR3nt: TGTGCCAGCAGTGAAGCGCTACAGGGTAGCACAGATACGCAGTATTTT; CDR3aa: CASSEALQGSTDTQYF
abundance: -; d_gene: -; len: 15; v_gene: TRBV19; j_gene: TRBJ2-7; CDR3nt: TGTGCCAGTAGTACTCCGGGACTCCGCAACTACGAGCAGTACTTC; CDR3aa: CASSTPGLRNYEQYF
abundance: -; d_gene: -; len: 15; v_gene: TRBV6-4; j_gene: TRBJ2-2; CDR3nt: TGTGCCAGCAGTGACTCCTGGGTCACCCCCGGGGAGCTGTTTTTT; CDR3aa: CASSDSWVTPGELFF
abundance: large; d_gene: TRBD1; len: 16; v_gene: TRBV7-8; j_gene: TRBJ1-2; CDR3nt: TGTGCCAGCAGCCCGGTGACAGGGGGCGGAAACTATGGCTACACCTTC; CDR3aa: CASSPVTGGGNYGYTF
abundance: -; d_gene: -; len: 14; v_gene: TRBV6-4; j_gene: TRBJ1-1; CDR3nt: TGTGCCAGCAGTGACCGTGACAGGAACACTGAAGCTTTCTTT; CDR3aa: CASSDRDRNTEAFF
abundance: -; d_gene: TRBD2; len: 16; v_gene: TRBV6-5; j_gene: TRBJ2-7; CDR3nt: TGTGCCAGCAGTTACTTAGCGGGAGTGTATTCGAACGAGCAGTACTTC; CDR3aa: CASSYLAGVYSNEQYF
abundance: few; d_gene: -; len: 15; v_gene: TRBV5-1; j_gene: TRBJ2-7; CDR3nt: TGCGCCAGCAGCTTCCGGGACCCCGAAGCCTACGAGCAGTACTTC; CDR3aa: CASSFRDPEAYEQYF
abundance: -; d_gene: -; len: 16; v_gene: TRBV29-1; j_gene: TRBJ2-6; CDR3nt: TGCAGCGTTTTGCGTAGCATACAAAGTCGGGCCAACGTCCTGACTTTC; CDR3aa: CSVLRSIQSRANVLTF
abundance: -; d_gene: -; len: 14; v_gene: TRBV30; j_gene: TRBJ2-1; CDR3nt: TGTGCCTGGAATGGGGGGAGCTCCTACAATGAGCAGTTCTTC; CDR3aa: CAWNGGSSYNEQFF
abundance: -; d_gene: -; len: 14; v_gene: TRBV21-1; j_gene: TRBJ1-1; CDR3nt: TGTGCCAGCAGAACGACAGTCATGAACACTGAAGCTTTCTTT; CDR3aa: CASRTTVMNTEAFF
abundance: once; d_gene: -; len: 11; v_gene: TRBV20-1; j_gene: TRBJ1-6; CDR3nt: TGCAGTGCCAGGTCCGGCACACCCCTCCACTTT; CDR3aa: CSARSGTPLHF
abundance: few; d_gene: -; len: 12; v_gene: TRBV29-1; j_gene: TRBJ2-6; CDR3nt: TGCAGCGTTGTGTCTGGGGCCAACGTCCTGACTTTC; CDR3aa: CSVVSGANVLTF
abundance: -; d_gene: TRBD1; len: 14; v_gene: TRBV11-3; j_gene: TRBJ2-7; CDR3nt: TGTGCCAGCAGCTCCAGCCAGGGACAGGGTCAACAGTACTTC; CDR3aa: CASSSSQGQGQQYF
abundance: -; d_gene: TRBD1; len: 14; v_gene: TRBV7-9; j_gene: TRBJ2-7; CDR3nt: TGTGCCAGCAGCCCGACAGGGGGTTCCTACGAGCAGTACTTC; CDR3aa: CASSPTGGSYEQYF
abundance: medium-sized; d_gene: -; len: 15; v_gene: TRBV6-1; j_gene: TRBJ2-5; CDR3nt: TGTGCCAGCAGGTCGACAGGAGCGTACCAAGAGACCCAGTACTTC; CDR3aa: CASRSTGAYQETQYF
abundance: -; d_gene: -; len: 15; v_gene: TRBV7-2; j_gene: TRBJ1-1; CDR3nt: TGTGCCAGCAGCTTAGGCAGACAGCGAACAGGTGAAGCTTTCTTT; CDR3aa: CASSLGRQRTGEAFF
abundance: -; d_gene: TRBD2; len: 19; v_gene: TRBV5-1; j_gene: TRBJ2-6; CDR3nt: TGCGCCAGCAGCCCCGACGGGCATAGGGGAGGGTCTGGGGCCAACGTCCTGACTTTC; CDR3aa: CASSPDGHRGGSGANVLTF
abundance: -; d_gene: -; len: 13; v_gene: TRBV6-5; j_gene: TRBJ2-1; CDR3nt: TGTGCCAGCAGTTACGAGCGGTACAATGAGCAGTTCTTC; CDR3aa: CASSYERYNEQFF
abundance: few; d_gene: -; len: 19; v_gene: TRBV7-8; j_gene: TRBJ1-4; CDR3nt: TGTGCCAGCAGCTTCCGGACAGACCCAAATTTTGCAACTAATGAAAAACTGTTTTTT; CDR3aa: CASSFRTDPNFATNEKLFF
abundance: -; d_gene: TRBD1; len: 14; v_gene: TRBV6-1; j_gene: TRBJ2-6; CDR3nt: TGTGCCAGCAGGACAGGGACTGGGGCCAACGTCCTGACTTTC; CDR3aa: CASRTGTGANVLTF
abundance: -; d_gene: -; len: 12; v_gene: TRBV29-1; j_gene: TRBJ1-4; CDR3nt: TGCAGCGTGATGCGCAGGGGTGAAAAACTGTTTTTT; CDR3aa: CSVMRRGEKLFF
abundance: -; d_gene: TRBD2; len: 17; v_gene: TRBV19; j_gene: TRBJ2-3; CDR3nt: TGTGCCAGTAGTATCCATACTAGCGGGAGGGCCAGAGATACGCAGTATTTT; CDR3aa: CASSIHTSGRARDTQYF
abundance: -; d_gene: -; len: 14; v_gene: TRBV11-2; j_gene: TRBJ2-4; CDR3nt: TGTGCCAGCAGCTTCTCTGGGGCCAAAAACATTCAGTACTTC; CDR3aa: CASSFSGAKNIQYF
abundance: once; d_gene: TRBD2; len: 18; v_gene: TRBV6-4; j_gene: TRBJ2-3; CDR3nt: TGTGCCAGCAGTGACTCGGGAGGTAGCGGGCTCGGCACAGATACGCAGTATTTT; CDR3aa: CASSDSGGSGLGTDTQYF
abundance: few; d_gene: TRBD2; len: 13; v_gene: TRBV29-1; j_gene: TRBJ2-7; CDR3nt: TGCAGCGCCCTAGCGGGGGAGGGCTACGAGCAGTACTTC; CDR3aa: CSALAGEGYEQYF
abundance: once; d_gene: TRBD1; len: 15; v_gene: TRBV5-1; j_gene: TRBJ2-2; CDR3nt: TGCGCCAGCAGCGGGGGACAGGCCAGCACCGGGGAGCTGTTTTTT; CDR3aa: CASSGGQASTGELFF
abundance: -; d_gene: -; len: 14; v_gene: TRBV28; j_gene: TRBJ1-2; CDR3nt: TGTGCCAGCAGTTTTAGGGGGGCTAGAGGGGGCTACACCTTC; CDR3aa: CASSFRGARGGYTF
abundance: -; d_gene: -; len: 12; v_gene: TRBV29-1; j_gene: TRBJ2-5; CDR3nt: TGCAGCGTTGCCGGCGGGGAAGAGACCCAGTACTTC; CDR3aa: CSVAGGEETQYF
abundance: -; d_gene: -; len: 15; v_gene: TRBV6-6; j_gene: TRBJ1-1; CDR3nt: TGTGCCAGCAGTTACTCAGCAGGAGTGAACACTGAAGCTTTCTTT; CDR3aa: CASSYSAGVNTEAFF
abundance: medium-sized; d_gene: -; len: 14; v_gene: TRBV28; j_gene: TRBJ1-4; CDR3nt: TGTGCCAGCAGGCCCCCCCCTGTATCTGAAAAACTGTTTTTT; CDR3aa: CASRPPPVSEKLFF
abundance: -; d_gene: TRBD2; len: 14; v_gene: TRBV4-2; j_gene: TRBJ2-7; CDR3nt: TGTGCCAGCAGCCAAGGAGCCCCGGGGGGCGAGCAGTACTTC; CDR3aa: CASSQGAPGGEQYF
abundance: -; d_gene: -; len: 14; v_gene: TRBV6-6; j_gene: TRBJ2-6; CDR3nt: TGTGCCAGCACCCGGGACTCTGGGGCCAACGTCCTGACTTTC; CDR3aa: CASTRDSGANVLTF
abundance: few; d_gene: -; len: 16; v_gene: TRBV6-6; j_gene: TRBJ1-3; CDR3nt: TGTGCCAGCAGTTACTTTGGCAGGAGCTCTGGAAACACCATATATTTT; CDR3aa: CASSYFGRSSGNTIYF
abundance: -; d_gene: -; len: 15; v_gene: TRBV14; j_gene: TRBJ2-5; CDR3nt: TGTGCCAGCAGCCAAGTTATTGGGGCGAGGGAGACCCAGTACTTC; CDR3aa: CASSQVIGARETQYF
abundance: -; d_gene: -; len: 15; v_gene: TRBV19; j_gene: TRBJ2-3; CDR3nt: TGTGCCAGTACACCCCCGGACCTTCCGAGTGGTACGCAGTATTTT; CDR3aa: CASTPPDLPSGTQYF
abundance: -; d_gene: -; len: 15; v_gene: TRBV2; j_gene: TRBJ1-3; CDR3nt: TGTGCCAGCAGTACCGGCAGGGTTGCTGGAAACACCATATATTTT; CDR3aa: CASSTGRVAGNTIYF
abundance: medium-sized; d_gene: -; len: 13; v_gene: TRBV25-1; j_gene: TRBJ2-5; CDR3nt: TGTGCCAGCAACAGAGGAGATAAAGAGACCCAGTACTTC; CDR3aa: CASNRGDKETQYF
abundance: once; d_gene: -; len: 15; v_gene: TRBV6-6; j_gene: TRBJ1-1; CDR3nt: TGTGCCAGCAGTTACACCAAAACAGGAAACACTGAAGCTTTCTTT; CDR3aa: CASSYTKTGNTEAFF